This entry lists 17 T cell receptor beta chains sequenced from one sample in a study of shared clonotypes between healthy human individuals. Naive CD8 cells comprised CD45RO-negative, CCR7-positively selected cells, excluding terminally differentiated effector memory CD45RA+ cells. Clones were read by immunoSEQ multiplex PCR, and TCRdb kept only the in-frame ones, dropping some. There are hundreds of thousands of clones in the sample; 90% to 95% occur only once, and nearly 25% lies in the top ten. The sequenced sample was naive CD8+ T cells sorted from blood. Receptors originate from a man in his thirties or forties in good health.

The chain recombines TRBV9 with TRBJ2-1; D perhaps matches TRBD2 (6 bases). Deletions cut 4 bases from V and 6 bases from J, with 20 bases between. In germline, CDR1 is SGDLS, CDR2 YYNGEE. There are 16 residues in the CDR3. The chain's CDR3 is CASSHFAGNGGNEQFF. The CDR3 nucleotides read TGTGCCAGCAGCCACTTCGCGGGAAATGGGGGCAATGAGCAGTTCTTC.

This chain links TRBV19 with TRBJ1-5; D may be TRBD1 (5 bases). In germline, CDR1 is LNHDA, CDR2 SQIVND (reference sequence). Trimming pared 5 bases from V and 4 bases from J, leaving 12 bases between. This CDR3 comprises 14 residues. DNA for the CDR3: TGTGCCAGTAGTCGGAGGGGTCGGAATCAGCCCCAGCATTTT. Translating gives CASSRRGRNQPQHF.

Comments on this clone: Other DNA sequences from this sample encode an identical CDR3 as well. The CDR3 sequence is CASSLFRDTQYF. The CDR3 nucleotides are TGTGCCAGCAGCTTATTCAGGGATACGCAGTATTTT. The chain couples TRBV7-9 to TRBJ2-3, with no clear D. This CDR3 region has 12 residues. Germline lookup yields CDR1 SEHNR and CDR2 FQNEAQ (reference sequence). The V end lost 2 bases, the J end lost 6 bases, and 6 bases lay between the germline ends.

This clone was seen just once. The CDR3: CASSTRLTPDFTDTQYF. CDR3 DNA sequence: TGTGCCAGTAGTACCAGACTCACACCTGACTTCACAGATACGCAGTATTTT. V gene TRBV19 combines with J gene TRBJ2-3; D not certain. Germline lookup yields CDR1 LNHDA and CDR2 SQIVND (reference sequence). V lost 4 bases and J lost 2, with 19 bases in between. The CDR3 sequence is 17 residues long.

As for this clone: Other DNA variants within this sample encode the same CDR3. V and J are TRBV6-5 and TRBJ2-7; TRBD1 agrees at 9 bases. The CDR3 is 14 amino acids. The V gene's germline CDR1 is MNHEY and CDR2 SVGAGI. V shed 6 bases, J shed 1 base, and the junction held 4 bases outside the gene matches. The chain's CDR3 is CASSPGQGSYEQYF. In DNA, the CDR3 is TGTGCCAGCAGCCCCGGACAGGGGTCCTACGAGCAGTACTTC.

The gene calls are TRBV5-8 and TRBJ1-5; weak D call: TRBD1 (6 bases). V was clipped by 0 bases and J by 0 bases, with 22 bases between them. The CDR3 contains 20 residues. Germline lookup yields CDR1 SGHTS and CDR2 YDEGEE. The CDR3 coding sequence is TGTGCCAGCAGCTTGGGGGACACTTTTGCGGGGATCAATAGCAATCAGCCCCAGCATTTT. It codes for CASSLGDTFAGINSNQPQHF. The variable domain in full, completed from reference TRBV5-8 and TRBJ1-5, reads EAGVTQSPTHLIKTRGQQATLRCSPISGHTSVYWYQQALGLGLQFLLWYDEGEERNRGNFPPRFSGRQFPNYSSELNVNALELEDSALYLCASSLGDTFAGINSNQPQHFGDGTRLSIL.

This chain joins TRBV19 and TRBJ1-2; D gene uncertain. This CDR3 has 13 amino acids. The germline gives CDR1 LNHDA, CDR2 SQIVND (reference sequence). The V end lost 5 bases, the J end lost 2 bases, and 9 bases lay between the germline ends. The CDR3 loop reads CASSPTENYGYTF. Written as DNA, the CDR3 is TGTGCCAGTAGTCCCACAGAAAACTATGGCTACACCTTC.

The chain has TRBV27 and TRBJ2-1, with 7 bases fitting TRBD2. Germline CDR1 is MNHEY and CDR2 is SMNVEV (reference sequence). The CDR3 length is 14 residues. The chain's CDR3 is CSSVPGGPYNEQFF. Written as DNA, the CDR3 is TGTTCCTCCGTCCCGGGAGGCCCCTACAATGAGCAGTTCTTC.

The CDR3 reads CASSYNSLYQETQYF. For the CDR3, the DNA is TGTGCCAGCAGTTACAACAGTTTGTACCAAGAGACCCAGTACTTC. V is TRBV6-5 and J is TRBJ2-5; D gene uncertain. The CDR3 is 15 residues long. CDR1 and CDR2 (germline): MNHEY, SVGAGI. Deletions cut 2 bases from V and 0 bases from J, with 10 bases between.

V is TRBV9 and J is TRBJ1-2, with D hard to call. The CDR3 consists of 13 residues. The V end lost 4 bases, the J end lost 8 bases, and 15 bases lay between the germline ends. From germline, CDR1 is SGDLS and CDR2 YYNGEE. The CDR3 DNA follows: TGTGCCAGCAGCTCTCCGGGGTCCGGAGGCTACACCTTC. It encodes CASSSPGSGGYTF.

The chain joins TRBV5-6 to TRBJ2-7, with a tentative D call TRBD1 (5 bases). The CDR3 runs to 15 residues. CDR1 is SGHDT, CDR2 YYEEEE, per germline. V was shortened by 0 bases and J by 2 bases, with 12 bases between the two germline ends. CDR3: CASSLARAIPYEQYF. The CDR3 DNA reads TGTGCCAGCAGCTTGGCCAGGGCAATCCCCTACGAGCAGTACTTC.

This chain uses TRBV18 with TRBJ2-7; TRBD1 matches 9 bases. The CDR3 is made up of 17 amino acids. V was pared by 2 bases and J by 0 bases, with 8 bases of the junction left unmatched. Germline CDR1 KGHSH, CDR2 LQKENI. The CDR3 DNA follows: TGTGCCAGCTCACCAGGGGACACAGGGGGCTTCTCCTACGAGCAGTACTTC. Amino acid sequence: CASSPGDTGGFSYEQYF.

Regarding this clone: The identical CDR3 is also encoded by other nucleotide sequences in the sample. The chain uses TRBV5-6 and TRBJ2-3; 7 bases line up with TRBD1. Germline CDR1 SGHDT, CDR2 YYEEEE. The CDR3 extends over 15 amino acids. The V gene end was trimmed by 0 bases and the J gene end by 2 bases; junction bases not matched to a gene: 3. The CDR3 nucleotides are TGTGCCAGCAGCTTGGGAGGGGGCAACACAGATACGCAGTATTTT. This encodes CASSLGGGNTDTQYF.

This rearrangement joins TRBV27 to TRBJ1-1; 7 bases line up with TRBD1. From germline, CDR1 is MNHEY and CDR2 SMNVEV (reference sequence). Trimming removed 0 bases from V and 6 bases from J; junction bases left unmatched: 4. The CDR3 has 14 residues. The CDR3 is CASSLSRGGPEAFF. The CDR3 DNA reads as TGTGCCAGCAGTTTATCTCGAGGGGGCCCTGAAGCTTTCTTT.

J is TRBJ2-3 and V is TRBV15, with D unclear. This CDR3 is built from 16 residues. CDR1 is LNHNV, CDR2 YYDKDF, per germline (reference sequence). V lost 1 base to trimming and J lost 2 bases, with 13 bases between them. The CDR3 region is CATSRVPGPPTDTQYF. The CDR3 DNA sequence: TGTGCCACCAGCAGAGTCCCAGGACCCCCCACAGATACGCAGTATTTT.

The chain joins TRBV7-2 to TRBJ1-1, with TRBD1 identical over 10 bases. This CDR3 has 17 amino acids. J gave up 0 bases and V 4 bases, and 8 bases lay outside the gene matches. Germline V gene lookup returns CDR1 SGHTA and CDR2 FQGNSA. CDR3 in DNA: TGTGCCAGCAGCTATCCGGGACAGGGGTCGTTGAACACTGAAGCTTTCTTT. It translates to CASSYPGQGSLNTEAFF.

J is TRBJ2-4 and V is TRBV18; 8 nucleotides align to TRBD1. V dropped 5 bases and J dropped 1; count of bases not matched to a gene: 10. The germline CDR1 and CDR2 sequences are KGHSH and LQKENI. This CDR3 contains 17 residues. The CDR3 DNA follows: TGTGCCAGCTCATTGAATTCAGGGGGCTTTGCCAAAAACATTCAGTACTTC. Its translation is CASSLNSGGFAKNIQYF.